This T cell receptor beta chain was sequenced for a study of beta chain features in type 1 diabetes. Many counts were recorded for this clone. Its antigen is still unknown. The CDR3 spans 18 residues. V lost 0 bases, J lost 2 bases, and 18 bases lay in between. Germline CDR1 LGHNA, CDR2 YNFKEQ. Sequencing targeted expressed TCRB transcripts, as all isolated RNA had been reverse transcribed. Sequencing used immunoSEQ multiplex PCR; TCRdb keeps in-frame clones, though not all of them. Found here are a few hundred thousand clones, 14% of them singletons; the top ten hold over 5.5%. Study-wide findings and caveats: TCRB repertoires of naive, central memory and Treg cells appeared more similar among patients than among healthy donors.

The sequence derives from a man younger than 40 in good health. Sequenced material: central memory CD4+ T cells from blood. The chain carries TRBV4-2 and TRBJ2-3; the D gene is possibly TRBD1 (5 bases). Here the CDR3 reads CASSQDGIGRAATDTQYF. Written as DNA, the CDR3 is TGTGCCAGCAGCCAAGATGGCATAGGCAGGGCAGCCACAGATACGCAGTATTTT.